This T cell receptor (beta chain) emerged from a study of regulatory T cells in long-lasting Graves disease. Described time point: newly diagnosed GD, antithyroid drugs for less than 3 months. From PBMCs, RNA was extracted and then used to make the TCR library. With 6 bases clipped from V and 4 bases from J, the junction kept 5 bases outside the gene matches. The CDR3 is 15 residues long. Germline V gene sequence: CDR1 KGHDR, CDR2 SFDVKD. In building TCR beta libraries, iRepertoire HTBI primers were used together with Arm-PCR of CDR3 regions. TCRdb itself ran the multiplex PCR reads through MiXCR, one entry per CDR3 protein. The sample yields almost 450,000 distinct CDR3 sequences, about a sixth seen once. The same specimen was also included in a second study, on T cells in Graves' hyperthyroidism and ophthalmopathy. That source adds: It was considered stable Graves' hyperthyroidism when ophthalmopathy did not progress within 18 months. TCR CDR3 underwent first-round RT-PCR with the HTBI primer set. Median prediction lead before ophthalmopathy onset was about 6.3 months with the model.

The specimen was peripheral blood mononuclear cells (PBMCs), collected at new diagnosis, from a patient treated with antithyroid drugs. This clonotype was sampled from a woman aged 25 to 45 with Graves disease. V gene TRBV24-1 combines with J gene TRBJ2-1; 10 bases are shared with TRBD2. CDR3 sequence (DNA): TGTGCCACCAGTCCCTATAGCGGGGGGTACAATGAGCAGTTCTTC. This gives the protein CATSPYSGGYNEQFF.